This T cell receptor (beta chain) was found in a study of Graves' ophthalmopathy and Graves' hyperthyroidism. About the research overall: Peripheral blood was obtained at first diagnosis, ahead of any treatment. Study findings and constraints: The authors also found most expanded thyroid clonotypes above 0.001 frequency in blood.

Diagnosis relied on clinical symptoms, serum thyroxine, TRAb, thyroid ultrasound and orbital computed tomography. This clonotype was counted ten times or more. Antigen: not known. This CDR3 region has 13 residues. Germline CDR1 reads DFQATT; CDR2 reads SNEGSKA (reference sequence). V was shortened by 5 bases and J by 0 bases, with 10 bases between the two germline ends. RNA served as the template for amplifying TCR beta CDR3 regions. HTBI-primed RT-PCR formed the first round, and a multiplex PCR formed the second. TCRdb used MiXCR to reprocess the multiplex PCR reads, holding one entry per CDR3 protein. The sample contains under 200,000 distinct CDR3 sequences, approximately 38% of which appear only once.

Sequenced: peripheral blood. The receptor's source is a woman aged 35 to 49 with Graves' ophthalmopathy. The chain combines TRBV20-1 with TRBJ1-1; D possibly corresponds to TRBD1 (6 bases). In DNA form, the CDR3 reads TGCAGTGCTGACGACAGGATGAACACTGAAGCTTTCTTT. Its protein product is CSADDRMNTEAFF.